This entry features one T cell receptor (beta chain) sequence. The antigen is undetermined. The sample belongs to a study of cytotoxic CD8 clonotypes in ibrutinib-treated CLL. Overall study: When averaged across all of the samples, the counts came to a few hundred thousand productive templates and 90,000 to 95,000 productive rearrangements.

About 2.2 micrograms of genomic DNA (from cryopreserved PBMCs) were used for TCR beta libraries. Here immunoSEQ multiplex PCR was the method, and the copy in TCRdb shows in-frame clones only, minus some. Seen here are 130,000 or so clones, roughly 80% observed once, and the top ten hold 28%. Study observations and caveats: Circulating CD8+ T-cell counts were tracked by baseline clonality, which exceeded that of age-matched healthy donors. Rare overall, public clonotypes shrank or held steady under therapy.

This CDR3 contains 16 residues. V gave up 5 bases and J gave up 2 bases, with 19 bases separating them. Germline V gene data show CDR1 as SGHAT and CDR2 as FQNNGV. This TCR was sampled from a human donor with chronic lymphocytic leukemia. Source: PBMCs, taken after 12 months of ibrutinib treatment. The rearrangement uses TRBV11-2 and TRBJ2-7; tentatively, D is TRBD1 (5 bases). The CDR3 loop is CASSRYGHPPTYEQYF. CDR3 DNA: TGTGCCAGCAGCCGATACGGACATCCACCCACCTACGAGCAGTACTTC.